The rows below give T cell receptor beta chains drawn from one sample of a study of OX40 agonist ivuxolimab in advanced cancers. Profiled with immunoSEQ multiplex PCR; TCRdb holds only in-frame clones, not every one. The data show around 77,000 clones, with around 80% seen just once and roughly 5.4% held by the top ten. This sample comprised CD4+ or CD8+ T cells sorted from blood, obtained in a trial of the OX40 agonist ivuxolimab. These receptors were obtained from an adult with an advanced solid tumor such as melanoma, head and neck, liver or kidney cancer. Each CDR3 is given with its conserved first and last residue. For some rows the clone size is stated as once, few or many, or as a class when expanded; others skip it.

clone_size: few
v_call: TRBV13
cdr3_aa: CASSRGGATDTQYF

clone_size: .
v_call: TRBV5-6
cdr3_aa: CASSPGTGGGSYGYTF

clone_size: .
v_call: TRBV10-1
cdr3_aa: CASSRDRGRGTQYF

clone_size: .
v_call: TRBV19
cdr3_aa: CASSMAAGLNYGYTF

clone_size: .
v_call: TRBV11-3
cdr3_aa: CASSLGRQGKNEQFF

clone_size: .
v_call: TRBV29-1
cdr3_aa: CSVPTAYLAVPGDTQYF

clone_size: .
v_call: TRBV7-9
cdr3_aa: CASSLMGLFTDTQYF

clone_size: once
v_call: TRBV11-3
cdr3_aa: CASSLDRVDTGELFF

clone_size: .
v_call: TRBV6-5
cdr3_aa: CASSYSGGTGELFF

clone_size: .
v_call: TRBV7-2
cdr3_aa: CASSHAGLAGLYNEQFF

clone_size: .
v_call: TRBV7-2
cdr3_aa: CASSTNSLAGSYEQYF

clone_size: .
v_call: TRBV9
cdr3_aa: CASSVGMFLEVGEQYF

clone_size: .
v_call: TRBV28
cdr3_aa: CAREQGANEKLFF

clone_size: .
v_call: TRBV7-2
cdr3_aa: CASSSRLAGGGTDTQYF

clone_size: few
v_call: TRBV29-1
cdr3_aa: CSVDSGGSYNEQFF

clone_size: .
v_call: TRBV18
cdr3_aa: CASSPVGGYNEQFF

clone_size: .
v_call: TRBV7-6
cdr3_aa: CASSWSSGGVSEQYF

clone_size: .
v_call: TRBV5-1
cdr3_aa: CASSGSPGTGSPMNTEAFF

clone_size: .
v_call: TRBV6-6
cdr3_aa: CASSLGQNSDPQHF

clone_size: .
v_call: TRBV5-1
cdr3_aa: CASSLGGTGTYNEQFF

clone_size: .
v_call: TRBV6-5
cdr3_aa: CASSYSRTVHQPQHF

clone_size: .
v_call: TRBV15
cdr3_aa: CATSTGARTDTQYF

clone_size: .
v_call: TRBV7-9
cdr3_aa: CASSRGLYRGGNTIYF

clone_size: .
v_call: TRBV5-5
cdr3_aa: CASSRAGDHQPQHF

clone_size: few
v_call: TRBV7-2
cdr3_aa: CASSFFGDTQYF

clone_size: .
v_call: TRBV7-9
cdr3_aa: CASSLRQGTNYGYTF

clone_size: once
v_call: TRBV7-2
cdr3_aa: CASSSPETDYGYTF

clone_size: .
v_call: TRBV19
cdr3_aa: CASTPSRAGTGELFF

clone_size: .
v_call: TRBV6-5
cdr3_aa: CASSWRVGELFF

clone_size: few
v_call: TRBV4-3
cdr3_aa: CASSQFGGGAINEQFF

clone_size: .
v_call: TRBV27
cdr3_aa: CASSLSLLTGNTGELFF

clone_size: .
v_call: TRBV27
cdr3_aa: CASSFGGSTEAFF

clone_size: .
v_call: TRBV7-6
cdr3_aa: CASSPDRGRVTEAFF

clone_size: .
v_call: TRBV2
cdr3_aa: CAGGGLRHEQYF

clone_size: .
v_call: TRBV7-6
cdr3_aa: CASSLSRTNQETQYF

clone_size: .
v_call: TRBV4-1
cdr3_aa: CASSHNAGSNQPQHF

clone_size: .
v_call: TRBV6-6
cdr3_aa: CATRLSSYEQYF

clone_size: .
v_call: TRBV19
cdr3_aa: CASRGAGGAPQPQHF

clone_size: .
v_call: TRBV7-2
cdr3_aa: CASSPGLAPYEQYF

clone_size: .
v_call: TRBV5-1
cdr3_aa: CASSSRTGRTDTQYF

clone_size: few
v_call: TRBV5-1
cdr3_aa: CASSLVAGAPNEQFF

clone_size: .
v_call: TRBV9
cdr3_aa: CASSAPGGLGNTIYF

clone_size: .
v_call: TRBV6-6
cdr3_aa: CASSPLSGWYGYTF

clone_size: .
v_call: TRBV21-1
cdr3_aa: CASIGTIQETQYF

clone_size: .
v_call: TRBV18
cdr3_aa: CASSPGREEQYF

clone_size: .
v_call: TRBV28
cdr3_aa: CASSRTTGGLDEQYF

clone_size: few
v_call: TRBV2
cdr3_aa: CASGLGSWTSGSDEQYF

clone_size: .
v_call: TRBV9
cdr3_aa: CASSQGSAGYEQYF

clone_size: .
v_call: TRBV5-1
cdr3_aa: CASSLAGQGSYGYTF